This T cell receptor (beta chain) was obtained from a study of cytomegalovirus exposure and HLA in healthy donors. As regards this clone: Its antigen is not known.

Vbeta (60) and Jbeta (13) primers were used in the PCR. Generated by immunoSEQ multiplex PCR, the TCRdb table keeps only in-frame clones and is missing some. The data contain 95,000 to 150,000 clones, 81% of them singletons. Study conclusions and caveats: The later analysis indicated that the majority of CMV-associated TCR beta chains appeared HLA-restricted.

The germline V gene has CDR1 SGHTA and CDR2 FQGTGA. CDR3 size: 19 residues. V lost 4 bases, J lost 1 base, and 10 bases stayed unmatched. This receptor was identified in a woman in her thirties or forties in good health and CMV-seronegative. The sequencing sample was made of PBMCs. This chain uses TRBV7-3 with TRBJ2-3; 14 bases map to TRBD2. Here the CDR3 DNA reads TGTGCCAGCAGCTCCCTAGGACTAGCGGGAGGTTTGGGCACAGATACGCAGTATTTT. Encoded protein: CASSSLGLAGGLGTDTQYF. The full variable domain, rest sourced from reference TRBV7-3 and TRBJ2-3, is GAGVSQTPSNKVTEKGKYVELRCDPISGHTALYWYRQSLGQGPEFLIYFQGTGAADDSGLPNDRFFAVRPEGSVSTLKIQRTERGDSAVYLCASSSLGLAGGLGTDTQYFGPGTRLTVL.